Sequencing of this TCR beta chain was carried out in a study of control samples from healthy donors and cancer patients. Only in-frame clones appear in the TCRdb table, and some are missing; sequencing was by immunoSEQ multiplex PCR. The sample contains some 120,000 clones, about 88% of which appear only once. Notes on this clone: Other nucleotide sequences in the sample specify the same CDR3.

CDR1 SGHAT and CDR2 FQNNGV come from the germline V gene. The CDR3 covers 15 residues. With 1 base removed from V and 5 bases from J, the gap between germline ends came to 14 bases. The sequence was collected from a man in his fifties or sixties in good health. Sequenced input: blood. V usage is TRBV11-2 and J usage is TRBJ1-2; maybe TRBD1 (5 bases). This CDR3 is CASSLGGGARYGYTF. CDR3 coding DNA: TGTGCCAGCAGCTTAGGGGGGGGAGCACGGTATGGCTACACCTTC.